This TCR beta chain was observed in a study of CD8+CD57+ T cells in acquired aplastic anemia. At the level of the study: The DNA of sorted CD4+ and CD8+ cells averaged approximately 3.4 ug.

In regard to this clonotype: One end of the junction is discordant with germline, which a read error may explain.

Template material for TCR beta VDJ and CDR3 profiling consisted of genomic DNA. TCRdb analysed the reads with MiXCR anew, one entry per CDR3 protein. Of more than 250,000 distinct CDR3 sequences in the sample, 82% were seen once. All sequencing subjects had displayed CD8+CD57+ cell expansion on flow cytometry. Sampling of blood occurred while the patients had still received no therapy. The CDR3 sequence is 14 residues long. CDR1 SGHTA and CDR2 FQGTGA come from the germline V gene. The rearrangement uses TRBV7-3 and TRBJ2-2, with a possible D match to TRBD2 (5 bases). This TCR came from a human donor with aplastic anemia. Sequenced input: sorted CD4+, CD8+, or CD8+CD57+ T cells (not recorded which) from PBMCs. DNA of the CDR3: TGCGCCAGCAGCCTAGAGAGGGAAACCGGGGAGCTGTTTTTT. Protein product: CASSLERETGELFF.